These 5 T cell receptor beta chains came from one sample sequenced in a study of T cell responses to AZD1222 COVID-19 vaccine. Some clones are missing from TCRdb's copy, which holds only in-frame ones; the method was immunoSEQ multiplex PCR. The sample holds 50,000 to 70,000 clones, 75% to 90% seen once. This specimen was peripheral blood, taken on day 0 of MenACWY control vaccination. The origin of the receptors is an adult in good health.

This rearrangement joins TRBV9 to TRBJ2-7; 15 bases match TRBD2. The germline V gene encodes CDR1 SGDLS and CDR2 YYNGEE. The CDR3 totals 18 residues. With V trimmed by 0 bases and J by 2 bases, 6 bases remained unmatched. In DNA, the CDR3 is TGTGCCAGCAGCGTAGAGGGGACTAGCGGGAGGCCGACCTACGAGCAGTACTTC. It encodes CASSVEGTSGRPTYEQYF.

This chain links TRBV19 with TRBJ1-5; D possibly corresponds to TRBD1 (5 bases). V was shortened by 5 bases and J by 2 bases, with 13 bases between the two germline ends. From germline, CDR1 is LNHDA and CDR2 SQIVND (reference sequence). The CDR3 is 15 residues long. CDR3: CASSWVTGGNQPQHF. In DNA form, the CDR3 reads TGTGCCAGTAGTTGGGTGACGGGGGGCAATCAGCCCCAGCATTTT.

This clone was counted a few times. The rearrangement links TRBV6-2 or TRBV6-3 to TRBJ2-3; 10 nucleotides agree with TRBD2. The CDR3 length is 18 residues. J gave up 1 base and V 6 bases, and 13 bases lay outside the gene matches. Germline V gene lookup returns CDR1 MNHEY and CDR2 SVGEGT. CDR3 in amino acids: CASSRLAGVTAGTDTQYF. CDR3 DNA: TGTGCCAGCAGCCGCCTAGCGGGAGTGACGGCGGGCACAGATACGCAGTATTTT.

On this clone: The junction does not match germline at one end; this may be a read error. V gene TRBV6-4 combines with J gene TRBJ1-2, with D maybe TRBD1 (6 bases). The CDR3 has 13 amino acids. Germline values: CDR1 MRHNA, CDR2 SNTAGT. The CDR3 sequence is CASRDSGDYGYTF. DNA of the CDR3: TGTGCCAGCAGAGACTCAGGGGACTATGGCTACACCTTC.

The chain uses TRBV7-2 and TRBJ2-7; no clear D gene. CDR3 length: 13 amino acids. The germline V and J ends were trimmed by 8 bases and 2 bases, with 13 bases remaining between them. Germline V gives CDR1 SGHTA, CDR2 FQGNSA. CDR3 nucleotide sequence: TGTGCCAGCGGGGATTGGAACCCCTACGAGCAGTACTTC. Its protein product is CASGDWNPYEQYF.